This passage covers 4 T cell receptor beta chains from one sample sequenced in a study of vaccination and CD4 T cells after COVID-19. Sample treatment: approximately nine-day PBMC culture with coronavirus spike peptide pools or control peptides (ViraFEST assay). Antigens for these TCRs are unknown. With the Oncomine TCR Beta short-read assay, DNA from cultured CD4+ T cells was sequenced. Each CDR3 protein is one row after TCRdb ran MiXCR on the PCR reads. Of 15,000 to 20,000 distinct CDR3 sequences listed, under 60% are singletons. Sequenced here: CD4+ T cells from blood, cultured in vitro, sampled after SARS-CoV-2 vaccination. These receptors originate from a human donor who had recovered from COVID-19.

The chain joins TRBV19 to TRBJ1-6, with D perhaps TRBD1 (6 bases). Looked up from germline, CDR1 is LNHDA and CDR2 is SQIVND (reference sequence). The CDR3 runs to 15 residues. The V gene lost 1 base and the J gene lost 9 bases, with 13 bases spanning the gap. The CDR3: CASSIGTGRSSPLHF. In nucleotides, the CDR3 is TGTGCCAGTAGTATAGGTACAGGGAGGAGTTCACCCCTCCACTTT.

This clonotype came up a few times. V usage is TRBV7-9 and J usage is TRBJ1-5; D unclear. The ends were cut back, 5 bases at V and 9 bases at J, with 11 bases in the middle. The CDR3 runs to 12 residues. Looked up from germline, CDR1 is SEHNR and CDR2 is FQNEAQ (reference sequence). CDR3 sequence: CASSLYFGPQHF. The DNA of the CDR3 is TGTGCCAGCAGCCTATACTTTGGGCCCCAGCATTTT.

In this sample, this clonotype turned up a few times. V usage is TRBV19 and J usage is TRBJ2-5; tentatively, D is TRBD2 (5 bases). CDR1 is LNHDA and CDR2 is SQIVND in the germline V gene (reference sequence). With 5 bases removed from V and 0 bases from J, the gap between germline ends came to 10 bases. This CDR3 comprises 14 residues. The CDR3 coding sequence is TGTGCCAGTAGTCGGCAGACTAACCAAGAGACCCAGTACTTC. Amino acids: CASSRQTNQETQYF.

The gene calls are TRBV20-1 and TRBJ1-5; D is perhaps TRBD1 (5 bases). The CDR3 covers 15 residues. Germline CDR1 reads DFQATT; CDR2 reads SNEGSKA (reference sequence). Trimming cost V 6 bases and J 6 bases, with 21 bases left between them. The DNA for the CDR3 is TGCAGTGCAAAACGGGACGGTCAGAAGAGTCAGCCCCAGCATTTT. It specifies CSAKRDGQKSQPQHF.